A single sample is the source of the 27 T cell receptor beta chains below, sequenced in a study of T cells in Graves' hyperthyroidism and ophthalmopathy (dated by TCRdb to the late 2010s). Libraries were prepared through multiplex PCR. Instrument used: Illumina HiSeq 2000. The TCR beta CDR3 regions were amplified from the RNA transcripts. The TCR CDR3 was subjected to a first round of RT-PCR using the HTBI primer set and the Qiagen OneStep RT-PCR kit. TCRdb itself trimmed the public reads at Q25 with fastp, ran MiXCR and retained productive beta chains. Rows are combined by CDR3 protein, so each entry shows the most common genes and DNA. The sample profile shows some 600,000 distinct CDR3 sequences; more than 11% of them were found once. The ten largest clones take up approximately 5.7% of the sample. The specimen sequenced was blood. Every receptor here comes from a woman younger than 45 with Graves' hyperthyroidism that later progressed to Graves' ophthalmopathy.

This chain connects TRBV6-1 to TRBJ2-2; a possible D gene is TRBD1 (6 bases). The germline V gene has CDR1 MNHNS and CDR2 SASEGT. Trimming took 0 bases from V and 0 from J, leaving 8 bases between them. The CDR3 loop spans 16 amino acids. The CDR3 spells CASSEAPGANTGELFF. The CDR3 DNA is TGTGCCAGCAGTGAAGCCCCAGGGGCGAACACCGGGGAGCTGTTTTTT.

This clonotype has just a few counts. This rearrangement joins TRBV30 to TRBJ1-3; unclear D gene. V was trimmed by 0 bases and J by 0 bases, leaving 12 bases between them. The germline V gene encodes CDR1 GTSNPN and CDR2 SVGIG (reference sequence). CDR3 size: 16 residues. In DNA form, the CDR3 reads TGTGCCTGGAGTGTCGAACGGTTTCACTCTGGAAACACCATATATTTT. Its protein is CAWSVERFHSGNTIYF.

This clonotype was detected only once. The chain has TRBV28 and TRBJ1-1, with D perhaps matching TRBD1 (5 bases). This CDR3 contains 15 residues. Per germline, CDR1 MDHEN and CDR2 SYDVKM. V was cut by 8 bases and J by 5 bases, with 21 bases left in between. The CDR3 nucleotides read TGTGCCAGCGGCAGGGCGACAGAGAGGGGTACTGAAGCTTTCTTT. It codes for CASGRATERGTEAFF.

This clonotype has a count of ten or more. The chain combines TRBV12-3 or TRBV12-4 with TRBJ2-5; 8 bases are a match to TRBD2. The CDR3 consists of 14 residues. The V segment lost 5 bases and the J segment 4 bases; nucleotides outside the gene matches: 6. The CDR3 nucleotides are TGTGCCAGCAGTACCTGGACTAGCAGAGAGACCCAGTACTTC. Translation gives CASSTWTSRETQYF.

CDR3 sequence (DNA): TGCGCCAGCAGCTTGGTCTCTACCACCCGGAGGCCCGGGGAGCTGTTTTTT. Translation gives CASSLVSTTRRPGELFF. This chain links TRBV5-1 with TRBJ2-2; TRBD2 might be the D (5 bases). The CDR3 runs 17 residues. Germline V gene sequence: CDR1 SGHRS, CDR2 YFSETQ. V was pared by 0 bases and J by 6 bases, with 18 bases between.

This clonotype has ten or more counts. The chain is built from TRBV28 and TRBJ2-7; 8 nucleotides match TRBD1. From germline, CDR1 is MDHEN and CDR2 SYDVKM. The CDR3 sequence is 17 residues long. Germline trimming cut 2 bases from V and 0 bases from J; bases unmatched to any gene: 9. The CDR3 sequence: CASSLPAGTGISYEQYF. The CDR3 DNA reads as TGTGCCAGCAGTTTACCGGCCGGGACAGGCATCTCCTACGAGCAGTACTTC.

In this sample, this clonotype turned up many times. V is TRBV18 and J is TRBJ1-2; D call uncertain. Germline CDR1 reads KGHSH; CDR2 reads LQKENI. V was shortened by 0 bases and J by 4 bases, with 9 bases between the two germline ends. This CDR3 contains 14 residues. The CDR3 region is CASSPPAQPYGYTF. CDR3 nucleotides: TGTGCCAGCTCACCACCGGCACAGCCCTATGGCTACACCTTC.

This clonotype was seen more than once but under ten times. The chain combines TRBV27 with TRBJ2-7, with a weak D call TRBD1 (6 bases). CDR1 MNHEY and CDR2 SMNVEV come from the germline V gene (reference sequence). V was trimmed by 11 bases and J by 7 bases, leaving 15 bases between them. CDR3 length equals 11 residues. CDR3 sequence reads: CAAGQGWEQYF. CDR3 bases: TGTGCCGCGGGCCAGGGGTGGGAGCAGTACTTC.

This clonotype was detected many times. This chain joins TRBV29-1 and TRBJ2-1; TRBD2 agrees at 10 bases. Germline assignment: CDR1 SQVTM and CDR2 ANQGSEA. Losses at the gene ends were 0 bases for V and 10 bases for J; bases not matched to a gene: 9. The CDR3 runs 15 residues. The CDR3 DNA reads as TGCAGCGTTGAAGAGCCAGCGGGAGGGCGGGGGGAGCAGTTCTTC. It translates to CSVEEPAGGRGEQFF.

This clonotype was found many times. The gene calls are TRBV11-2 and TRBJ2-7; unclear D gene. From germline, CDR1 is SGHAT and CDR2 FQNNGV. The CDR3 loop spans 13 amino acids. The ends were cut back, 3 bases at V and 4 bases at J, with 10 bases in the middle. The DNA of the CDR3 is TGTGCCAGCAGCTTTCCGGGTGGATACGAGCAGTACTTC. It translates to CASSFPGGYEQYF.

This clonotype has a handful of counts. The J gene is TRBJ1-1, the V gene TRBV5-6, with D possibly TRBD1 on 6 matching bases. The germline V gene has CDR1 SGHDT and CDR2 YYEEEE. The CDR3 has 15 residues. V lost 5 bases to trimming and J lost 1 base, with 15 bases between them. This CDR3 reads CASSPYRVTNTEAFF. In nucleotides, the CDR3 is TGTGCCAGCAGTCCCTACAGGGTTACGAACACTGAAGCTTTCTTT.

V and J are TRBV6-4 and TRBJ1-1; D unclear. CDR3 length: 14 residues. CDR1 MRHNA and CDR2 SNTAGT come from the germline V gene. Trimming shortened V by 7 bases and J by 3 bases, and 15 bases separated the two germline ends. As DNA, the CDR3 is TGTGCCAGCATTTCCGGCTCCGGGGACACTGAAGCTTTCTTT. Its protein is CASISGSGDTEAFF.

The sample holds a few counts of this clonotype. The CDR3 sequence: CASSPGDSGVYEQYF. The CDR3 coding sequence is TGTGCCAGCAGCCCCGGGGATAGCGGGGTCTACGAGCAGTACTTC. The chain combines TRBV13 with TRBJ2-7, with TRBD2 identical over 8 bases. V trimming: 5 bases; J trimming: 3 bases; junction bases outside the gene matches: 9. The germline V gene encodes CDR1 PRHDT and CDR2 FYEKMQ (reference sequence). This CDR3 is 15 amino acids long.

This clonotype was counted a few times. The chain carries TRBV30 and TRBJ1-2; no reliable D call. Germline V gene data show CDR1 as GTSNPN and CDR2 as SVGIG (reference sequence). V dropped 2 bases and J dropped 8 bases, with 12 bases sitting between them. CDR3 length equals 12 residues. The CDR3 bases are TGTGCCTGGAGTTCACATAGCGAGGGCTACACCTTC. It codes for CAWSSHSEGYTF.

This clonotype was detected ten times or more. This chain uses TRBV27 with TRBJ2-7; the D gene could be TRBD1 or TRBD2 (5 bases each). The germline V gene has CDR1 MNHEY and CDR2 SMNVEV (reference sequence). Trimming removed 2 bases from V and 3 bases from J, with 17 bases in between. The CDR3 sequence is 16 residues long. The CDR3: CASSLNGDGDFYEQYF. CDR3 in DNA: TGTGCCAGCAGTTTAAACGGGGACGGTGATTTCTACGAGCAGTACTTC.

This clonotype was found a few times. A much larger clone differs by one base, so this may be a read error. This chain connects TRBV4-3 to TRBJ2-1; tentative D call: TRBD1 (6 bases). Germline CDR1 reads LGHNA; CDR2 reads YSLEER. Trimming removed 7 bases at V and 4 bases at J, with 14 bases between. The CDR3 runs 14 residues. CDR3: CASNHSTGYNEQFF. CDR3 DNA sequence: TGCGCCAGCAACCACTCAACAGGGTACAATGAGCAGTTCTTC.

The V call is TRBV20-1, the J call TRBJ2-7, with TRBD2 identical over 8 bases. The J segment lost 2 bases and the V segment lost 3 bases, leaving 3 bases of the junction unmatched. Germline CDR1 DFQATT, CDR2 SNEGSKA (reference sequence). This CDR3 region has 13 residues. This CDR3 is CSASGRATYEQYF. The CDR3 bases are TGCAGTGCTAGCGGGAGGGCTACCTACGAGCAGTACTTC.

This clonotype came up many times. The CDR3 DNA is TGTGCCAGTACCCCAGATAGCTCCTACAATGAGCAGTTCTTC. Encoded protein: CASTPDSSYNEQFF. The rearrangement joins TRBV19 to TRBJ2-1, with D unresolved. This CDR3 region has 14 residues. Germline V gene data show CDR1 as LNHDA and CDR2 as SQIVND (reference sequence). With 7 bases removed from V and 0 bases from J, the gap between germline ends came to 10 bases.

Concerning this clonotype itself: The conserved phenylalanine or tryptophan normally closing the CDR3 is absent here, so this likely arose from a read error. CDR3 DNA sequence: TGCGCCAGCAGCTTGGCGGCGGGAGCATCCTACAATGAGCAGTTCTCC. Protein product: CASSLAAGASYNEQFS. The rearrangement uses TRBV5-1 and TRBJ2-1; the match to TRBD2 covers 7 bases. Looked up from germline, CDR1 is SGHRS and CDR2 is YFSETQ. With V trimmed by 0 bases and J by 1 base, 4 bases remained unmatched. The CDR3 runs 16 residues.

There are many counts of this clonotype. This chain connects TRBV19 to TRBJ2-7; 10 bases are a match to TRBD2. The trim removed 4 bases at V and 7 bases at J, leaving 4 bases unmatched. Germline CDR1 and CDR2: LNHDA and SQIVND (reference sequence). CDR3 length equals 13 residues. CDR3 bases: TGTGCCAGTAGTACCCAGCGGGGGGGGGAGCAGTACTTC. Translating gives CASSTQRGGEQYF.

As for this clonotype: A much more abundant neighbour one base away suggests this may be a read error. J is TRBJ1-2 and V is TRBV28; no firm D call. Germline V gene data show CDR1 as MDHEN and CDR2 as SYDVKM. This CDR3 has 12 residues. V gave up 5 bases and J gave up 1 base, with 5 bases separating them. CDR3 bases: TGTGCCAGCAGTGGAGATAACTATGGCTACACCTTC. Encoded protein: CASSGDNYGYTF.

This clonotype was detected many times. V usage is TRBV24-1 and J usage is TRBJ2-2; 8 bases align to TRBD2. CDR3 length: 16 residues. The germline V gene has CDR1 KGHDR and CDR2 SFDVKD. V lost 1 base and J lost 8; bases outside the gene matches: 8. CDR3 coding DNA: TGTGCCACCAGTGATTTTGGCGGGAGGCGAGTTGGGGAGCTGTTTTTT. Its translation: CATSDFGGRRVGELFF.

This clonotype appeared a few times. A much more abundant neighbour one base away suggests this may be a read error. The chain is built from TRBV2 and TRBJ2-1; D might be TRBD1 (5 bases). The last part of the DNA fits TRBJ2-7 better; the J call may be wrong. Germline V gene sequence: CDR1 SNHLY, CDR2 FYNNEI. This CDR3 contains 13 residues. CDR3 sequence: CAGQLQVYNEQYF. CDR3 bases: TGTGCCGGACAACTACAGGTCTACAATGAGCAGTACTTC.

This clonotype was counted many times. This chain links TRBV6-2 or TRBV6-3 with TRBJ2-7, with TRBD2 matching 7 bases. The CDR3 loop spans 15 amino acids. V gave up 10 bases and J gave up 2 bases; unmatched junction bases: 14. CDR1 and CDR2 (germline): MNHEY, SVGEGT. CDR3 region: CATAGVQVIAYEQYF. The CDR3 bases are TGTGCCACCGCGGGGGTCCAGGTGATCGCCTACGAGCAGTACTTC.

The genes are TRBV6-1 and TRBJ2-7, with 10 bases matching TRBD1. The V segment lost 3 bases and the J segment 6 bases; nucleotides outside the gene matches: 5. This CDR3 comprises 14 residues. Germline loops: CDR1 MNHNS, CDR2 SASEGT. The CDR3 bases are TGTGCCAGCAGTGAGAGGACAGGGGGAGGCGAGCAGTACTTC. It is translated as CASSERTGGGEQYF.

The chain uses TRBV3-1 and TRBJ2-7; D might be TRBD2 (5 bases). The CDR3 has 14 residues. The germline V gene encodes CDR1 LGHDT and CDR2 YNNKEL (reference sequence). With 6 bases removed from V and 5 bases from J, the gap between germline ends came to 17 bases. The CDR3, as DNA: TGTGCCAGCAGTGCCCGCCGGACTCTACACGAGCAGTACTTC. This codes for CASSARRTLHEQYF.

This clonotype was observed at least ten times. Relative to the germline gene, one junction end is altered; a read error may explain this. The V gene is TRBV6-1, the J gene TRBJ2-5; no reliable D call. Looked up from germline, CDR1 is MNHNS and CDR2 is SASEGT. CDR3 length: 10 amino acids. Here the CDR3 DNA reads TGTGCCAGCGGTGAAGGGACCCAGTACTTC. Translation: CASGEGTQYF.